This T cell receptor beta chain was captured in a study of CD8+CD57+ T cells in acquired aplastic anemia (dated by TCRdb to 2016 to 2019). For context, the study as a whole: DNA extracted from sorted CD4+ and CD8+ cells had a mean of about 3.2 ug, with a range of roughly 0.17 to 30 ug. CD8+CD57+ expansion was defined as frequency above the mean frequency observed in healthy subjects.

As encoded in the germline V gene, CDR1 is SGHTA while CDR2 is FQGNSA. Spanning cysteine to phenylalanine, the CDR3 consists of 8 amino acids. Only the CDR3 DNA is retained, 24 bases long and in frame from the first base. V sheds 0 bases and J sheds 13 bases, leaving 0 bases between their ends. Genomic DNA was used as template for profiling of TCR beta VDJ combinations and CDR3 sequences. An Illumina HiSeq 2000 was the platform used for TCR repertoire sequencing. From the authors' description of their analysis: TRBV/TRBJ rearrangement plots, CDR3 size and DJ length profiles, and Simpson's diversity index were used to evaluate the repertoires. The most abundant DNA sequence in the deep sequencing data was defined as the immunodominant clone. CDR3 amino acid sequences were checked for sharing across subjects and were also compared against the VDJdb database and published repertoires. Using fastp trimming at Q25 and MiXCR clonotype assembly, TCRdb reanalyzed the public sequencing data and kept in-frame beta chains. Each entry merges the rows of one CDR3 protein and shows their most common DNA and genes. These V and J calls rely on TCRdb rather than the paper's analysis. Recorded for this sample are approximately 180,000 distinct CDR3 sequences; less than 50% of them occurred a single time. The ten largest clones take up about 1.7% of the sample.

Concerning this clonotype itself: Its antigen is currently not known. No qualities accompany the bases; no much larger clone lies one base away.

Study-wide findings and limitations: Although roughly 30 CD8+ CDR3 sequences were shared by patients and controls, these sequences appeared highly expressed in patients and within the immunodominant clones of patients. No significant difference in CD8+ Simpson's diversity was found between patients and healthy controls (P=0.060).

Expansion of CD8+CD57+ cells had been shown by flow cytometry in the patients chosen for sequencing. Every patient had a diagnosis of severe acquired aplastic anemia based on International Study of Aplastic Anemia and Agranulocytosis and Camitta criteria. No patient had received any therapy when blood was sampled. In this study, sorted CD4+ and CD8+ T cells from the blood of healthy subjects and of severe aplastic anemia patients had their TCR repertoires deep-sequenced. In the USA, patient enrollment took place under clinicaltrials.gov protocols 00001620, 01623167, 00001397, 00071045, 00081523 and 00961064. Ficoll-Paque density gradient centrifugation was used to isolate peripheral blood mononuclear cells. Before DNA extraction, CD4+ and CD8+ T cells were sorted by FACS or by magnetic beads.

Sequencing was done on a sample of sorted CD4+, CD8+, or CD8+CD57+ T cells (not recorded which) from PBMCs. This clonotype was sampled from a human donor with aplastic anemia. This chain joins TRBV7-2 to TRBJ1-1; no confident D gene assignment can be made. DNA sequence: TGTGCCAGCAGCTTAGCTTTCTTT. Its protein is CASSLAFF.